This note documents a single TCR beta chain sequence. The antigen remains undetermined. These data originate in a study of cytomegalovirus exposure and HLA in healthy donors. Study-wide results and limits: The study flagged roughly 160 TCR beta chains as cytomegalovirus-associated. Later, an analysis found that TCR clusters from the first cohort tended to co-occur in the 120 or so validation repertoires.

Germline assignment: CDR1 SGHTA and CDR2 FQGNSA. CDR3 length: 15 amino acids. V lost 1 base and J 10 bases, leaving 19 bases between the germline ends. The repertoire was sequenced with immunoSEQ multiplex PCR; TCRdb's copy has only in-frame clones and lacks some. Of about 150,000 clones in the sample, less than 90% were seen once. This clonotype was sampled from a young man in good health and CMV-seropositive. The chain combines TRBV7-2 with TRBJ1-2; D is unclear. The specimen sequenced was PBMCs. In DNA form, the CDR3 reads TGTGCCAGCAGCTTAGGACGGACGGGGTCGGGGTACTACACCTTC. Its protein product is CASSLGRTGSGYYTF. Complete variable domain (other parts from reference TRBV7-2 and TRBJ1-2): GAGVSQSPSNKVTEKGKDVELRCDPISGHTALYWYRQSLGQGLEFLIYFQGNSAPDKSGLPSDRFSAERTGGSVSTLTIQRTQQEDSAVYLCASSLGRTGSGYYTFGSGTRLTVV.